The 21 T cell receptor beta chains below were found in one sample sequenced in a study of T cells in Graves' hyperthyroidism and ophthalmopathy. Amplification of TCR beta CDR3 regions was performed using RNA transcripts as template. The HTBI primer set was used in a first-round RT-PCR of the TCR CDR3. TCRdb re-called the multiplex PCR reads through MiXCR, storing one row per CDR3 protein. The top ten hold approximately 32% of the sample, which has 490,000 or so distinct CDR3 sequences, 16% seen once. Sample: blood. Every receptor here comes from a young woman with Graves' ophthalmopathy.

This chain links TRBV4-2 with TRBJ2-1, with D hard to call. This CDR3 is built from 14 residues. V lost 1 base and J 8 bases, leaving 12 bases between the germline ends. Germline CDR1 is LGHNA and CDR2 is YNFKEQ. The CDR3 DNA sequence: TGTGCCAGCAGCCAAGGAGGCGGAATCTATGAGCAGTTCTTC. It codes for CASSQGGGIYEQFF.

The table lists this clonotype with many counts. The rearrangement joins TRBV4-3 to TRBJ1-1, with D possibly TRBD1 on 5 matching bases. Trimming shortened V by 1 base and J by 1 base, and 22 bases separated the two germline ends. This CDR3 has 19 amino acids. Looked up from germline, CDR1 is LGHNA and CDR2 is YSLEER. The CDR3 is CASSQGIPGAAAPNTEAFF. CDR3 DNA sequence: TGCGCCAGCAGCCAAGGCATCCCCGGGGCCGCCGCGCCGAACACTGAAGCTTTCTTT.

This chain joins TRBV4-3 and TRBJ2-1; 12 positions agree with TRBD1. V lost 5 bases, J lost 6 bases, and 2 bases stayed unmatched. This CDR3 is 14 amino acids long. Per germline, CDR1 LGHNA and CDR2 YSLEER. CDR3 sequence (DNA): TGCGCCAGCAGCTGGGACAGGGGGCGCAATGAGCAGTTCTTC. This translates into CASSWDRGRNEQFF.

This clonotype occurred many times. The rearrangement links TRBV5-5 to TRBJ2-2, with TRBD1 matching over 9 bases. The CDR3 consists of 14 residues. Germline lookup yields CDR1 SGHKS and CDR2 YYEKEE (reference sequence). The V gene end was trimmed by 7 bases and the J gene end by 5 bases; junction bases not matched to a gene: 6. The CDR3 reads CASRPGQGTGELFF. The CDR3 coding sequence is TGTGCCAGCCGACCGGGACAGGGAACCGGGGAGCTGTTTTTT.

There are a few counts of this clonotype. The genes are TRBV6-2 or TRBV6-3 and TRBJ2-6; TRBD1 matches 7 bases. In germline, CDR1 is MNHEY, CDR2 SVGEGT. V was clipped by 6 bases and J by 0 bases; unmatched bases: 8. The CDR3 spans 17 residues. CDR3 residues: CASSYDREGSGANVLTF. CDR3 in DNA: TGTGCCAGCAGCTACGACAGGGAAGGCTCTGGGGCCAACGTCCTGACTTTC.

This clonotype appeared many times. At one boundary the junction diverges from the germline segment, which might be a read error. This chain connects TRBV7-9 to TRBJ2-5; tentative D call: TRBD2 (6 bases). This CDR3 region has 14 residues. Germline V gene data show CDR1 as SEHNR and CDR2 as FQNEAQ (reference sequence). This CDR3 is CASSNVGRTSGLHF. CDR3 sequence (DNA): TGTGCCAGCAGCAACGTGGGGAGGACTTCGGGGTTGCACTTC.

There are a few counts of this clonotype. This chain links TRBV20-1 with TRBJ2-5; 8 bases are a match to TRBD2. J lost 2 bases, V lost 1 base, and 3 bases had no gene match. The CDR3 runs 14 residues. Germline V gene lookup returns CDR1 DFQATT and CDR2 SNEGSKA (reference sequence). The CDR3 DNA reads TGCAGTGCTAGAGGGGCGGGAGGTCAAGAGACCCAGTACTTC. It codes for CSARGAGGQETQYF.

This clonotype was seen only a few times. V is TRBV7-3 and J is TRBJ1-1; D gene ambiguous. In germline, CDR1 is SGHTA, CDR2 FQGTGA. The germline V and J ends were trimmed by 6 bases and 0 bases, with 11 bases remaining between them. This CDR3 has 14 amino acids. The CDR3 reads CASSFGVMNTEAFF. CDR3 sequence (DNA): TGTGCCAGCAGTTTCGGCGTCATGAACACTGAAGCTTTCTTT. The whole variable domain, remainder taken from reference TRBV7-3 and TRBJ1-1, is GAGVSQTPSNKVTEKGKYVELRCDPISGHTALYWYRQSLGQGPEFLIYFQGTGAADDSGLPNDRFFAVRPEGSVSTLKIQRTERGDSAVYLCASSFGVMNTEAFFGQGTRLTVV.

Of note for this clonotype: A much larger clone lies a single base off, so this may be a read error. This chain connects TRBV25-1 to TRBJ1-1, with a weak D call TRBD1 (6 bases). Germline V gene sequence: CDR1 MGHDK, CDR2 SYGVNS. This CDR3 has 14 residues. Between the trimmed V and J ends, which lost 3 bases and 0 bases, there was a span of 8 bases. As DNA, the CDR3 is TGTGCCAGCAGTGAGGACAGCATGAACACTGAAGCTTTCTTT. It encodes CASSEDSMNTEAFF.

This clonotype appeared many times. This chain links TRBV11-1 with TRBJ1-1, with D unclear. CDR3 length: 13 amino acids. Trimming removed 1 base from V and 3 bases from J, with 6 bases in between. In germline, CDR1 is SGHAT, CDR2 FQDESV (reference sequence). The CDR3 region is CASSLEADTEAFF. For the CDR3, the DNA is TGTGCCAGCAGCTTAGAGGCAGACACTGAAGCTTTCTTT.

This clonotype was found a few times. The CDR3 DNA sequence: TGTGCCAGCAGCGTGAGGGCGACTACAAACGCAGATACGCAGTATTTT. It translates to CASSVRATTNADTQYF. The chain combines TRBV9 with TRBJ2-3; a possible D gene is TRBD2 (5 bases). Per germline, CDR1 SGDLS and CDR2 YYNGEE. The V and J ends lost 2 bases and 4 bases respectively, with 17 bases between them. The CDR3 is 16 amino acids. The entire variable domain, with the rest obtained from reference TRBV9 and TRBJ2-3, is as follows: DSGVTQTPKHLITATGQRVTLRCSPRSGDLSVYWYQQSLDQGLQFLIQYYNGEERAKGNILERFSAQQFPDLHSELNLSSLELGDSALYFCASSVRATTNADTQYFGPGTRLTVL.

This clonotype was recorded at least ten times. The V call is TRBV12-3 or TRBV12-4, the J call TRBJ2-7; D gene ambiguous. This CDR3 has 14 amino acids. The V and J ends lost 6 bases and 6 bases respectively, with 18 bases between them. The CDR3 sequence: CASRAGHKNTEQYF. CDR3 nucleotide sequence: TGTGCCAGCAGGGCCGGGCACAAAAACACCGAGCAGTACTTC.

The chain is built from TRBV20-1 and TRBJ2-1; D gene unclear. Germline CDR1 and CDR2: DFQATT and SNEGSKA (reference sequence). This CDR3 is 13 amino acids long. V lost 3 bases to trimming and J lost 0 bases, with 6 bases between them. For the CDR3, the DNA is TGCAGTGCTAGCGGGCGCTCCTACAATGAGCAGTTCTTC. It yields the protein CSASGRSYNEQFF.

The sample holds many counts of this clonotype. The chain combines TRBV6-1 with TRBJ1-6; D might be TRBD1 (6 bases). The CDR3 covers 14 residues. Between the trimmed V and J ends, which lost 5 bases and 7 bases, there was a span of 12 bases. CDR1 is MNHNS and CDR2 is SASEGT in the germline V gene. Here the CDR3 reads CASSHNRANSPLHF. CDR3 sequence (DNA): TGTGCCAGCAGTCATAACAGGGCAAATTCACCCCTCCACTTT.

This clonotype was found many times. The V gene is TRBV10-3, the J gene TRBJ2-2, with 7 bases lining up with TRBD2. V gave up 6 bases and J gave up 0 bases; unmatched junction bases: 4. This CDR3 region has 15 residues. Germline CDR1 ENHRY, CDR2 SYGVKD. CDR3 in amino acids: CAIRNSGSNTGELFF. CDR3 in DNA: TGTGCCATCAGAAATAGCGGGTCGAACACCGGGGAGCTGTTTTTT.

This clonotype has just a few counts. The rearrangement uses TRBV2 and TRBJ1-4, with no clear D. Trimming took 0 bases from V and 7 from J, leaving 18 bases between them. The V gene's germline CDR1 is SNHLY and CDR2 FYNNEI. The CDR3 consists of 17 residues. CDR3 loop: CASSEAQLMVVGEKLFF. The CDR3 DNA is TGTGCCAGCAGTGAAGCTCAACTAATGGTGGTTGGTGAAAAACTGTTTTTT.

This clonotype was observed many times. V usage is TRBV5-5 and J usage is TRBJ2-5; D remains unclear. Germline values: CDR1 SGHKS, CDR2 YYEKEE (reference sequence). This CDR3 is built from 15 residues. V was cut by 0 bases and J by 5 bases, with 14 bases left in between. The CDR3 DNA follows: TGTGCCAGCAGCTTGGGGGGTCAGCCCGGCGAGACCCAGTACTTC. This sequence encodes CASSLGGQPGETQYF.

This clonotype was observed many times. V usage is TRBV6-2 or TRBV6-3 and J usage is TRBJ1-1; possible D gene TRBD1, 5 bases. The V end lost 2 bases, the J end lost 2 bases, and 6 bases lay between the germline ends. From germline, CDR1 is MNHEY and CDR2 SVGEGT. The CDR3 consists of 13 residues. CDR3 sequence (DNA): TGTGCCAGCAGTTACACAGGAAACACTGAAGCTTTCTTT. Protein sequence: CASSYTGNTEAFF.

This clonotype was picked up many times. The rearrangement joins TRBV3-1 to TRBJ1-1; D ambiguous. The CDR3 contains 14 residues. V was pared by 1 base and J by 1 base, with 7 bases between. Germline CDR1 LGHDT, CDR2 YNNKEL (reference sequence). CDR3 sequence: CASSQGVGNTEAFF. CDR3 coding DNA: TGTGCCAGCAGCCAAGGGGTTGGGAACACTGAAGCTTTCTTT. Full variable domain (rest looked up from reference TRBV3-1 and TRBJ1-1): DTAVSQTPKYLVTQMGNDKSIKCEQNLGHDTMYWYKQDSKKFLKIMFSYNNKELIINETVPNRFSPKSPDKAHLNLHINSLELGDSAVYFCASSQGVGNTEAFFGQGTRLTVV.

With regard to this clonotype: The conserved closing phenylalanine or tryptophan is absent in this CDR3, likely reflecting a read error. The CDR3 DNA is TGTGCCAGCAGTTTTCGCAGTCCGGCCACTGAAGCTTTCCTT. This sequence encodes CASSFRSPATEAFL. The rearrangement links TRBV12-3 or TRBV12-4 to TRBJ1-1; no definite D call. This CDR3 comprises 14 residues. Trimming took off 3 bases at V and 4 bases at J, with 12 bases between the two ends.

A remark on this clonotype: A read error may be the cause here, since a much bigger clone is one base away. Here the CDR3 reads CASSLTSGSGGELLF. CDR3 nucleotide sequence: TGTGCCAGCAGTTTAACTAGCGGGAGTGGCGGGGAGCTGCTTTTT. This chain links TRBV27 with TRBJ2-2, with 11 bases that match TRBD2. The CDR3 spans 15 residues. Germline CDR1 reads MNHEY; CDR2 reads SMNVEV (reference sequence).